The clone carrying this T cell receptor beta chain appeared a single time. What it recognizes is unknown. Trimming cost V 2 bases and J 3 bases, with 10 bases left between them. This CDR3 comprises 14 residues. Germline assignment: CDR1 MNHNY and CDR2 SVGAGI (reference sequence). Methods used by the authors: Out-of-frame sequences were removed, leaving 2,204,828 distinct TCRbeta sequences. The repertoire was sequenced with immunoSEQ multiplex PCR; TCRdb's copy has only in-frame clones and lacks some. V and J calls and clone size are given by that table; D and trimming were obtained from the DNA. The data show about 56,000 clones, 70% to 80% seen once. Single viable CD3+CD4+CD8-CD45RO+ cells were sorted as the memory CD4+ T cells. The data are from a study of memory CD4+ T cells and cytomegalovirus serostatus. Study-level information: Of the healthy Belgian adults, several were CMV seropositive and 24 seronegative.

Study-level points and caveats: About 40% of the roughly 160 known CMV-associated TCRbeta sequences appeared in CD4+ memory. The CMV-associated TCR signature appears largely within the CD4+ memory repertoire.

The chain uses TRBV6-6 and TRBJ1-1; TRBD1 is a possible D gene (5 bases). This sequence was found in an adult in good health and CMV-seropositive. The sequencing input was memory CD4+ T cells from blood. The CDR3, as DNA: TGTGCCAGCAGTTACCAGGGAATCGACACTGAAGCTTTCTTT. Encoded protein: CASSYQGIDTEAFF.